Sequencing of this T cell receptor beta chain was carried out in a study of T cells in Graves' hyperthyroidism and ophthalmopathy. This clonotype was found once. This may be a read error: a much more frequent sequence differs by one nucleotide. Researchers took RNA transcripts and amplified the TCR beta CDR3 regions from them. The HTBI set primed first-round TCR CDR3 RT-PCR. TCRdb re-called the multiplex PCR reads through MiXCR, storing one row per CDR3 protein. The table includes around 300,000 distinct CDR3 sequences, 20% to 25% detected once. V gave up 4 bases and J gave up 8 bases, with 11 bases separating them. The CDR3 is 12 residues long. Germline CDR1 reads MNHNS; CDR2 reads SASEGT.

This chain uses TRBV6-1 with TRBJ1-2; D unclear. Sequencing was done on a sample of blood. The receptor's source is a man younger than 40 with Graves' ophthalmopathy. CDR3 amino acids: CASSGVVGGYTF. In nucleotides, the CDR3 is TGTGCCAGCAGTGGAGTAGTGGGAGGCTACACCTTC.